Listed below are T cell receptor beta chains from one sample, sequenced in a study of T cell responses to AZD1222 COVID-19 vaccine. Data came from immunoSEQ multiplex PCR; TCRdb stores just in-frame clones and leaves some out. The repertoire holds roughly 100,000 clones, with 85% to 90% as singletons. The sample in question was peripheral blood, obtained on day 0 of AZD1222 vaccination. These TCRs come from an adult in good health. Both conserved end residues are part of each CDR3. A D gene is named only where the DNA matches it firmly. Clone size is stated in some rows and not others, as once, few, many or a class when expanded.

D	V	size	J	CDR3	DNA
TRBD2	TRBV28	once	TRBJ2-3	CASSWEGWTSTDTQYF	TGTGCCAGCAGTTGGGAGGGGTGGACAAGCACAGATACGCAGTATTTT
.	TRBV5-1	.	TRBJ1-4	CASSEGGNNEKLFF	TGCGCCAGCAGCGAAGGGGGAAATAATGAAAAACTGTTTTTT
.	TRBV7-9	.	TRBJ1-1	CASSLAQGMNTEAFF	TGTGCCAGCAGCTTAGCCCAGGGGATGAACACTGAAGCTTTCTTT
TRBD1	TRBV7-9	.	TRBJ1-5	CASSRGTGGFSNQPQHF	TGTGCCAGCAGCCGAGGGACAGGGGGCTTTAGCAATCAGCCCCAGCATTTT
.	TRBV7-2	.	TRBJ1-4	CASSLGSRGGDLEKLFF	TGTGCCAGCAGCTTGGGGAGTCGCGGAGGAGATTTGGAAAAACTGTTTTTT
.	TRBV9	.	TRBJ1-1	CASSAQLSSTEAFF	TGTGCCAGCAGCGCACAATTAAGTAGTACTGAAGCTTTCTTT
.	TRBV3-1/TRBV3-2	.	TRBJ2-3	CASSPELDTQYF	TGTGCCAGCAGCCCCGAGTTGGATACGCAGTATTTT
.	TRBV6-5	.	TRBJ2-1	CASGGKLATLNEQFF	TGTGCCAGCGGGGGCAAGCTAGCAACTTTAAATGAGCAGTTCTTC
TRBD1	TRBV28	.	TRBJ1-2	CASSPGQGGRLSYGYTF	TGTGCCAGCAGTCCGGGACAGGGAGGGAGATTGAGCTATGGCTACACCTTC
.	TRBV9	.	TRBJ2-1	CASSALSGPRSLASYNEQFF	TGTGCCAGCAGCGCACTCTCCGGGCCTAGGAGTCTTGCCTCCTACAATGAGCAGTTCTTC
TRBD1	TRBV5-1	.	TRBJ2-6	CASSPDRAGANVLTF	TGCGCCAGCAGCCCCGACAGGGCTGGGGCCAACGTCCTGACTTTC
.	TRBV18	.	TRBJ2-5	CASSPPGAQETQYF	TGTGCCAGCTCACCACCCGGGGCCCAAGAGACCCAGTACTTC
TRBD1	TRBV28	.	TRBJ1-6	CASSYRVGTGDSPLHF	TGTGCCAGCAGCTATCGGGTGGGGACAGGGGATTCACCCCTCCACTTT
TRBD1	TRBV7-8	once	TRBJ1-1	CASSLEGQGYTEAFF	TGTGCCAGCAGCTTAGAGGGACAGGGGTACACTGAAGCTTTCTTT
.	TRBV28	.	TRBJ1-5	CASSPRGAGNQPQHF	TGTGCCAGCAGTCCACGGGGGGCCGGCAATCAGCCCCAGCATTTT
TRBD2	TRBV3-1/TRBV3-2	once	TRBJ2-1	CASSQDIPGLAGGLGSYNEQFF	TGTGCCAGCAGCCAAGATATTCCGGGACTAGCGGGAGGGCTTGGCTCCTACAATGAGCAGTTCTTC
.	TRBV3-1/TRBV3-2	.	TRBJ1-2	CASSQARTDRNGYTF	TGTGCCAGCAGCCAAGCTCGGACCGACCGGAATGGCTACACCTTC
.	TRBV4-1	.	TRBJ1-1	CASNTGGETEAFF	TGCGCCAGTAATACCGGAGGGGAGACTGAAGCTTTCTTT
.	TRBV27	.	TRBJ2-7	CASSTSGRLTYEQYF	TGTGCCAGCAGCACCAGTGGGAGGCTAACCTACGAGCAGTACTTC
.	TRBV5-1	.	TRBJ2-3	CASSLVYGTDTQYF	TGCGCCAGCAGCTTGGTTTACGGCACAGATACGCAGTATTTT
.	TRBV7-9	.	TRBJ2-7	CASTPRGAIEQYF	TGTGCCAGCACCCCAAGGGGAGCTATCGAGCAGTACTTC
TRBD2	TRBV6-1	.	TRBJ2-1	CASSGAGGPGNEQFF	TGTGCCAGCAGTGGAGCGGGAGGGCCCGGCAATGAGCAGTTCTTC
.	TRBV19	.	TRBJ1-1	CASSINGIGAGEAFF	TGTGCCAGTAGTATTAATGGTATTGGGGCCGGGGAAGCTTTCTTT
.	TRBV6-5	few	TRBJ2-7	CASSDRGFYEQYF	TGTGCCAGCAGCGATAGGGGGTTCTACGAGCAGTACTTC
TRBD2	TRBV4-2	.	TRBJ2-3	CASSQESGSNTDTQYF	TGTGCCAGCAGCCAAGAAAGCGGGAGTAACACAGATACGCAGTATTTT
.	TRBV10-2	.	TRBJ2-7	CASSPGGSYEQYF	TGCGCCAGCAGCCCTGGGGGATCCTACGAGCAGTACTTC
TRBD1	TRBV9	.	TRBJ1-6	CASSPRTGGAVNSPLHF	TGTGCCAGCAGCCCCCGGACAGGGGGCGCCGTTAATTCACCCCTCCACTTT
.	TRBV7-3	.	TRBJ2-1	CASSSGAGEQFF	TGTGCCAGCAGCTCTGGGGCTGGGGAGCAGTTCTTC
TRBD2	TRBV4-1	few	TRBJ2-1	CASSGRTSGYNEQFF	TGCGCCAGCAGCGGTCGGACTAGCGGCTACAATGAGCAGTTCTTC
.	TRBV28	.	TRBJ2-7	CASSLLGGLYEQYF	TGTGCCAGCAGTTTATTAGGGGGGCTCTACGAGCAGTACTTC
.	TRBV27	.	TRBJ2-2	CASSRATNTGELFF	TGTGCCAGCAGTCGAGCGACGAACACCGGGGAGCTGTTTTTT
.	TRBV11-2	.	TRBJ1-1	CASVQIYTEAFF	TGTGCCAGCGTTCAGATCTACACTGAAGCTTTCTTT
.	TRBV6-5	.	TRBJ1-2	CASSQTHANYGYTF	TGTGCCAGCAGTCAGACACATGCTAACTATGGCTACACCTTC
.	TRBV6-1	.	TRBJ2-5	CASSETDAGVQYF	TGTGCCAGCAGTGAAACGGACGCTGGGGTCCAGTACTTC
.	TRBV6-6	.	TRBJ2-2	CASRPLNTGELFF	TGTGCCAGCAGGCCTCTAAACACCGGGGAGCTGTTTTTT
.	TRBV5-8	once	TRBJ1-5	CASSLDRAHQPQHF	TGTGCCAGCAGCTTGGACAGGGCCCATCAGCCCCAGCATTTT
TRBD1	TRBV28	.	TRBJ2-1	CASTTGGAYNEQFF	TGTGCCAGCACAACAGGGGGAGCTTACAATGAGCAGTTCTTC
TRBD1	TRBV2	.	TRBJ2-1	CASRPLDRGRKSEQFF	TGTGCCAGCAGACCACTTGACAGGGGGCGCAAGAGTGAGCAGTTCTTC
.	TRBV12-3/TRBV12-4	.	TRBJ2-5	CASSPLQETQYF	TGTGCCAGCAGCCCCCTACAAGAGACCCAGTACTTC